This section outlines one T cell receptor (beta chain) sequence together with its context. The CDR3 totals 15 residues. The germline CDR1 and CDR2 sequences are LNHDA and SQIVND (reference sequence). V gave up 5 bases and J gave up 7 bases; unmatched junction bases: 10. Study processing details: Amplification of reference gene primers provided the estimated nucleated cell counts. Data came from immunoSEQ multiplex PCR; TCRdb stores just in-frame clones and leaves some out. That table furnishes V, J and clone size, whereas the DNA furnished D and trimming. Of almost 70,000 clones listed, roughly 80% are singletons. The data were taken from a study of blood T cell repertoires in COVID-19.

This sequence joins TRBV19 and TRBJ1-5; 8 bases fit TRBD1. The source of this sequence is a man aged 55 to 69 with acute or convalescent COVID-19. Sequencing was performed on peripheral blood. CDR3 sequence (DNA): TGTGCCAGTAGTCACGAAGGACAGGGAAGACAGCCCCAGCATTTT. Translated, it gives CASSHEGQGRQPQHF.